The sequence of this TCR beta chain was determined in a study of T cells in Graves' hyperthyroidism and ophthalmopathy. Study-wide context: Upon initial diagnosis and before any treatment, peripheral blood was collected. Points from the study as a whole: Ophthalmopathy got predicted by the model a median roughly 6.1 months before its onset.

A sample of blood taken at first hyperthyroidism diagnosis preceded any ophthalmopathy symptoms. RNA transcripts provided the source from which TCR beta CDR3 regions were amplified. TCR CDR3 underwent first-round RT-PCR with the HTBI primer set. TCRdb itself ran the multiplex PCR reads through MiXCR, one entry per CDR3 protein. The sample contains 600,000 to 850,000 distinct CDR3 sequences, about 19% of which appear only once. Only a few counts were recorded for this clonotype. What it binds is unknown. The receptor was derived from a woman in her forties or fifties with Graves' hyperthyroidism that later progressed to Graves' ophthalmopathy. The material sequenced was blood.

The CDR3 DNA is TGTGCCACCAGCAGAGATGTAGGGATTAGCAATCAGCCCCAGCATTTT. Translation: CATSRDVGISNQPQHF. The rearrangement joins TRBV15 to TRBJ1-5; D is unclear. The CDR3 has 16 amino acids. Germline lookup yields CDR1 LNHNV and CDR2 YYDKDF (reference sequence). The V end was cut by 0 bases, the J end by 0 bases, with 9 bases between.